This is a list of T cell receptor beta chains from one sample in a study of shared clonotypes between healthy human individuals. Using immunoSEQ multiplex PCR, the repertoire was profiled, and TCRdb retains in-frame clones only, with some absent. Here the sample spans 980,000 or so clones, less than 85% being singletons. Sequenced material: memory CD4+ T cells sorted from blood. The receptors shown here come from a man aged 18 to 35 in good health. CDR3s include the opening cysteine and the closing phenylalanine or tryptophan. The D gene is left open where the match is weak. The size of a clone is reported for some rows only, either as once, few or many, or as a class for expanded clones.

TRBJ2-5 | 14 | few | TRBV5-4 | - | CASSPPGTRETQYF | TGTGCCAGCAGCCCCCCGGGGACGCGGGAGACCCAGTACTTC
TRBJ2-7 | 13 | - | TRBV2 | TRBD2 | CASHTGGRYEQYF | TGTGCCAGCCATACGGGAGGGCGCTACGAGCAGTACTTC
TRBJ1-1 | 15 | - | TRBV5-1 | TRBD1 | CASSRQDRGLTEAFF | TGCGCCAGCAGCAGGCAAGACAGGGGGTTGACTGAAGCTTTCTTT
TRBJ1-6 | 15 | - | TRBV6-6 | - | CASSYADSSNSPLHF | TGTGCCAGCAGTTACGCGGACAGTTCAAATTCACCCCTCCACTTT
TRBJ1-5 | 13 | - | TRBV30 | - | CAWSVSGRQPQHF | TGTGCCTGGAGTGTGTCAGGGAGACAGCCCCAGCATTTT
TRBJ1-3 | 15 | - | TRBV6-1 | - | CASSWDGGRGNTIYF | TGTGCCAGCAGTTGGGACGGGGGACGCGGAAACACCATATATTTT
TRBJ2-7 | 11 | - | TRBV18 | - | CASSTQNEQYF | TGTGCCAGCTCAACCCAGAACGAGCAGTACTTC
TRBJ1-2 | 15 | - | TRBV6-5 | - | CASSSRLITNYGYTF | TGTGCCAGCAGTTCCAGATTAATAACTAACTATGGCTACACCTTC
TRBJ1-2 | 16 | - | TRBV30 | - | CAWSIPFEAGNYGYTF | TGTGCCTGGAGTATCCCATTCGAGGCCGGGAACTATGGCTACACCTTC
TRBJ2-1 | 10 | - | TRBV20-1 | - | CSAGYNEQFF | TGCAGTGCCGGGTACAATGAGCAGTTCTTC
TRBJ2-1 | 13 | - | TRBV30 | - | CAWSLAVGGEQFF | TGTGCCTGGAGTCTCGCCGTTGGCGGTGAGCAGTTCTTC
TRBJ1-3 | 16 | once | TRBV7-2 | - | CASSLDGTTSGNTIYF | TGTGCCAGCAGCTTAGACGGGACAACCTCTGGAAACACCATATATTTT
TRBJ2-3 | 11 | few | TRBV10-2 | - | CASHYTDTQYF | TGCGCCAGCCATTACACAGATACGCAGTATTTT
TRBJ1-2 | 15 | - | TRBV27 | - | CASRRAGDANYGYTF | TGTGCCAGCAGAAGGGCAGGCGACGCTAACTATGGCTACACCTTC
TRBJ1-1 | 16 | few | TRBV7-9 | - | CASSLGTPRMNTEAFF | TGTGCCAGCAGCCTCGGGACCCCGAGGATGAACACTGAAGCTTTCTTT
TRBJ2-7 | 13 | few | TRBV11-3 | TRBD2 | CASSSFPGGEQYF | TGTGCCAGCAGCTCTTTTCCCGGGGGGGAGCAGTACTTC
TRBJ1-2 | 14 | once | TRBV10-3 | - | CAISESRGTWGYTF | TGTGCCATCAGTGAGTCAAGGGGCACCTGGGGCTACACCTTC
TRBJ2-7 | 13 | many | TRBV29-1 | TRBD1 | CSVRQGIVNEQYF | TGCAGCGTCCGACAGGGGATTGTGAACGAGCAGTACTTC
TRBJ1-6 | 15 | - | TRBV5-1 | TRBD1 | CASSLGTGHNSPLHF | TGCGCCAGCAGCTTGGGGACAGGCCATAATTCACCCCTCCACTTT
TRBJ1-6 | 14 | - | TRBV13 | TRBD1 | CASNRGGGNSPLHF | TGTGCCAGCAACCGAGGAGGGGGCAATTCACCCCTCCACTTT
TRBJ2-6 | 15 | - | TRBV11-2 | - | CASSQNRAGANVLTF | TGTGCCAGCAGCCAAAACAGGGCTGGGGCCAACGTCCTGACTTTC
TRBJ2-5 | 17 | - | TRBV28 | TRBD2 | CASSSQRVAGRQETQYF | TGTGCCAGCAGTTCCCAGCGGGTAGCGGGGCGACAAGAGACCCAGTACTTC
TRBJ2-3 | 20 | - | TRBV30 | TRBD2 | CAWSSLRTSGRVRSGDTQYF | TGTGCCTGGAGTTCCTTAAGGACTAGCGGGAGAGTCCGGTCGGGAGATACGCAGTATTTT
TRBJ2-7 | 15 | - | TRBV5-4 | - | CASSLLSSSPGKQYF | TGTGCCAGCAGTCTACTATCCTCGTCCCCCGGGAAGCAGTACTTC
TRBJ1-2 | 12 | few | TRBV25-1 | - | CASSGTNYGYTF | TGTGCCAGCAGTGGTACTAACTATGGCTACACCTTC
TRBJ2-3 | 15 | - | TRBV11-2 | - | CASSPSLARPDTQYF | TGTGCCAGCAGCCCGTCTCTAGCCCGCCCAGATACGCAGTATTTT
TRBJ2-2 | 14 | - | TRBV10-3 | - | CAISESGGRGELFF | TGTGCCATCAGTGAGTCGGGGGGACGCGGGGAGCTGTTTTTT
TRBJ2-7 | 17 | - | TRBV5-1 | TRBD1 | CASSLPGSGQGSYEQYF | TGCGCCAGCAGCTTGCCCGGTTCCGGACAGGGCTCCTACGAGCAGTACTTC
TRBJ1-1 | 14 | few | TRBV10-3 | - | CAISEKAGPTEAFF | TGTGCCATCAGTGAGAAGGCAGGGCCAACTGAAGCTTTCTTT